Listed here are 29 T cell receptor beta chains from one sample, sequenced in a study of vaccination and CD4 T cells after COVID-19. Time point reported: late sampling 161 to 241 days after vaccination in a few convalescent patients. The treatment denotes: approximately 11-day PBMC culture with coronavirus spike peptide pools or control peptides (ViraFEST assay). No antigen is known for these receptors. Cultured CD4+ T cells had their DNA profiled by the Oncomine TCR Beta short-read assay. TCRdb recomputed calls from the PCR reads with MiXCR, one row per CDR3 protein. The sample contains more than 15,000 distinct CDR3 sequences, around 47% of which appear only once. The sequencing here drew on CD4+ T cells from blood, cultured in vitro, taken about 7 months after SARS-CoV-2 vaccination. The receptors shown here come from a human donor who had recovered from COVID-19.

In nucleotides, the CDR3 is TGTGCCACCAGCAGAGGCAGGGCGACCTACGAGCAGTACTTC. Amino acids: CATSRGRATYEQYF. The chain joins TRBV15 to TRBJ2-7; D perhaps matches TRBD1 (5 bases). The V gene lost 1 base and the J gene lost 2 bases, with 9 bases spanning the gap. CDR3 length equals 14 residues. CDR1 is LNHNV and CDR2 is YYDKDF in the germline V gene (reference sequence). Together with reference TRBV15 and TRBJ2-7, the CDR3 gives the full variable domain: DAMVIQNPRYQVTQFGKPVTLSCSQTLNHNVMYWYQQKSSQAPKLLFHYYDKDFNNEADTPDNFQSRRPNTSFCFLDIRSPGLGDTAMYLCATSRGRATYEQYFGPGTRLTVT.

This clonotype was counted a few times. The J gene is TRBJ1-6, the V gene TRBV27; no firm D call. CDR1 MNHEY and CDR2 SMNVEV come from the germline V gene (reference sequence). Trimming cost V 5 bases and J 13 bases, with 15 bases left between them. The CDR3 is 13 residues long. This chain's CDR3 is CASSLNLGGPLHF. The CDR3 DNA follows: TGTGCCAGCAGTCTAAACCTCGGTGGGCCCCTCCACTTT.

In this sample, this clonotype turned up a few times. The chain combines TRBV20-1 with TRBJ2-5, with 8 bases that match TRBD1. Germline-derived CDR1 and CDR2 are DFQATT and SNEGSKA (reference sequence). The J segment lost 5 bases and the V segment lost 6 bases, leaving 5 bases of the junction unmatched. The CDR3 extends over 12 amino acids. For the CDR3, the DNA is TGCAGTGCCATGACAGGGGCGGAGACCCAGTACTTC. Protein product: CSAMTGAETQYF.

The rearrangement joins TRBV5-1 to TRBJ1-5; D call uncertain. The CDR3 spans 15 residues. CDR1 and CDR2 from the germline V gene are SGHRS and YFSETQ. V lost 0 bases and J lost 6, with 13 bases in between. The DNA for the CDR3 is TGCGCCAGCAGCTTGGGGCCAGGTCGGGGTCAGCCCCAGCATTTT. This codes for CASSLGPGRGQPQHF.

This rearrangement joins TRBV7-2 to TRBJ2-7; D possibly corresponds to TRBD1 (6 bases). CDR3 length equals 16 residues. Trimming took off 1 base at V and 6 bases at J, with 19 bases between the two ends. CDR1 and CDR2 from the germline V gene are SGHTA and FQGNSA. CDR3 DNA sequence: TGTGCCAGCAGCTTAGTAGGCCCCCGGGCAGGGGCCGAGCAGTACTTC. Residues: CASSLVGPRAGAEQYF.

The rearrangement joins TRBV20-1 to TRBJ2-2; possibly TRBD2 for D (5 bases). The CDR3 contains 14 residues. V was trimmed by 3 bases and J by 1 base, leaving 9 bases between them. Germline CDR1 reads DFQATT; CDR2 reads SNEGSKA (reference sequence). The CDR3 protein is CSASSSGNTGELFF. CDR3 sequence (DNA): TGCAGTGCTAGTTCGAGCGGGAACACCGGGGAGCTGTTTTTT.

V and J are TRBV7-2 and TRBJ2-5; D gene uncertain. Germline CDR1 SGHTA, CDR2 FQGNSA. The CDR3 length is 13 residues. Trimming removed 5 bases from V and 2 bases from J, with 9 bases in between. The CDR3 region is CASSRDTQETQYF. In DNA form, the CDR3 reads TGTGCCAGCAGCCGAGACACTCAAGAGACCCAGTACTTC.

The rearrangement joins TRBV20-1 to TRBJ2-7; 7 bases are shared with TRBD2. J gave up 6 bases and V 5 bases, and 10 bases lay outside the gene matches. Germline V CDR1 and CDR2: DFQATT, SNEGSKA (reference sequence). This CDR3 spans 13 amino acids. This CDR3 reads CSAGPGGTTEQYF. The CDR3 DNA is TGCAGTGCTGGACCGGGGGGAACCACCGAGCAGTACTTC.

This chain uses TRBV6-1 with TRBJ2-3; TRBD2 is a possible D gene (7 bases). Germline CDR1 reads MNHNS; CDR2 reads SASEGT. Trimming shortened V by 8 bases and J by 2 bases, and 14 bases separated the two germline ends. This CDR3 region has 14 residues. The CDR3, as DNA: TGTGCCAGCGGACGGGGGGCCCACACAGATACGCAGTATTTT. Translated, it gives CASGRGAHTDTQYF.

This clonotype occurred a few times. The CDR3 DNA sequence: TGTGCCAGCAGCCGAACAGGAAGGAGTACGCGAGCTTTCTTT. Protein product: CASSRTGRSTRAFF. The chain employs TRBV7-9 and TRBJ1-1; a weak D match, TRBD1 (5 bases). The V gene lost 5 bases and the J gene lost 10 bases, with 20 bases spanning the gap. The CDR3 runs to 14 residues. From germline, CDR1 is SEHNR and CDR2 FQNEAQ (reference sequence).

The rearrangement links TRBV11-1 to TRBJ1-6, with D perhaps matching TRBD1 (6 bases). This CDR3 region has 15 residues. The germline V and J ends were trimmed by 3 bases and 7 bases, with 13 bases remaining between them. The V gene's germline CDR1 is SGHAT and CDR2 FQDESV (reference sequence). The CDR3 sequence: CASSLEQGWNSPLHF. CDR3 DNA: TGTGCCAGCAGCTTGGAACAGGGATGGAATTCACCCCTCCACTTT.

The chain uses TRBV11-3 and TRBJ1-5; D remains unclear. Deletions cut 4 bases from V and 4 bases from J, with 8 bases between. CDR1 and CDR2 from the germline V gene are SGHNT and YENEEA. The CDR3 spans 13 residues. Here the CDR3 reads CASSSTVNQPQHF. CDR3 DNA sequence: TGTGCCAGCAGCTCTACAGTGAATCAGCCCCAGCATTTT.

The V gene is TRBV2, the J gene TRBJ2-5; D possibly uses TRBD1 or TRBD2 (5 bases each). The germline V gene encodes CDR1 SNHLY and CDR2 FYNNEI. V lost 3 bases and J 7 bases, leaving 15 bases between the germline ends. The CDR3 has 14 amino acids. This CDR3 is CASSESGWDGTQYF. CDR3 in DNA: TGTGCCAGCAGTGAGTCTGGGTGGGACGGGACCCAGTACTTC. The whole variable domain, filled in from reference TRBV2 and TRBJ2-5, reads EPEVTQTPSHQVTQMGQEVILRCVPISNHLYFYWYRQILGQKVEFLVSFYNNEISEKSEIFDDQFSVERPDGSNFTLKIRSTKLEDSAMYFCASSESGWDGTQYFGPGTRLLVL.

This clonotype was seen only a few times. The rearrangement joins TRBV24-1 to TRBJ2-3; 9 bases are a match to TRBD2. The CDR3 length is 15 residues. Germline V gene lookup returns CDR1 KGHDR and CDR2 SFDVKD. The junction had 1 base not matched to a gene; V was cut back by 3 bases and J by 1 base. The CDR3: CATSDRLAGTDTQYF. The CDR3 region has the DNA TGTGCCACCAGTGATAGACTAGCGGGCACAGATACGCAGTATTTT.

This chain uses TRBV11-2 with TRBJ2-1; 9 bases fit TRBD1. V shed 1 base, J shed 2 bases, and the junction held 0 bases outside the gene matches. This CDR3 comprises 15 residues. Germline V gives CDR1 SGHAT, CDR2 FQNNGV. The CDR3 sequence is CASSLGTGAYNEQFF. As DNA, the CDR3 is TGTGCCAGCAGCTTAGGGACAGGGGCCTACAATGAGCAGTTCTTC.

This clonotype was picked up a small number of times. The DNA of the CDR3 is TGTGCCAGCAGCTTAGGGTTCGAGACCCAGTACTTC. Protein sequence: CASSLGFETQYF. This chain links TRBV7-2 with TRBJ2-5; D remains ambiguous. The V end lost 1 base, the J end lost 5 bases, and 5 bases lay between the germline ends. The CDR3 sequence is 12 residues long. Germline V gene sequence: CDR1 SGHTA, CDR2 FQGNSA.

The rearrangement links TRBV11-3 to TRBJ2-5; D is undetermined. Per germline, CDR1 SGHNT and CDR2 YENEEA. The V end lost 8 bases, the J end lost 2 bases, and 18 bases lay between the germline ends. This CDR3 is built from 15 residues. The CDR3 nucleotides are TGTGCCAGCTCCTCTAGTGGGGTATTTCAAGAGACCCAGTACTTC. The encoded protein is CASSSSGVFQETQYF.

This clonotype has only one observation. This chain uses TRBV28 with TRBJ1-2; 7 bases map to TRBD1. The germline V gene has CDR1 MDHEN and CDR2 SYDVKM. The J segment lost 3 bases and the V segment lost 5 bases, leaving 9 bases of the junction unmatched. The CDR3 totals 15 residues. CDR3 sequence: CASSTIGGAYYGYTF. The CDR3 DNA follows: TGTGCCAGCAGTACCATAGGGGGCGCCTACTATGGCTACACCTTC.

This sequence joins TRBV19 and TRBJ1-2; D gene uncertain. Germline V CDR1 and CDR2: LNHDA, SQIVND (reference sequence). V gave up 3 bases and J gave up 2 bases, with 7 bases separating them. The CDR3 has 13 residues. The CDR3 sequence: CASSIWQNYGYTF. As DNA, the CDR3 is TGTGCCAGTAGTATTTGGCAGAACTATGGCTACACCTTC.

This CDR3 is CSVRRQELWGYTF. The CDR3 region has the DNA TGCAGCGTTAGACGGCAGGAACTATGGGGCTACACCTTC. V gene TRBV29-1 combines with J gene TRBJ1-2; D not resolved. Germline V gene sequence: CDR1 SQVTM, CDR2 ANQGSEA. The CDR3 extends over 13 amino acids. V was pared by 5 bases and J by 8 bases, with 18 bases between.

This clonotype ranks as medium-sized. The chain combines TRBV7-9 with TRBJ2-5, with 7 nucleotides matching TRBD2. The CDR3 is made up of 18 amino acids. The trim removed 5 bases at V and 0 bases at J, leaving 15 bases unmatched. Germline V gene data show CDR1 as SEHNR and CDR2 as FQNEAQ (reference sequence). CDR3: CASSALGLGEGYQETQYF. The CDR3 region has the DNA TGTGCCAGCAGCGCCCTCGGGTTGGGGGAGGGATACCAAGAGACCCAGTACTTC.

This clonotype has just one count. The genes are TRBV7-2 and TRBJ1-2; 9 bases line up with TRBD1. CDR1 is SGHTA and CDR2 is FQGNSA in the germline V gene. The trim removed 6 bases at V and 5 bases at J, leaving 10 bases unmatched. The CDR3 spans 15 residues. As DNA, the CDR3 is TGTGCCAGCAGATTGGACAGGGGAGGATTTTATGGCTACACCTTC. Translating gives CASRLDRGGFYGYTF.

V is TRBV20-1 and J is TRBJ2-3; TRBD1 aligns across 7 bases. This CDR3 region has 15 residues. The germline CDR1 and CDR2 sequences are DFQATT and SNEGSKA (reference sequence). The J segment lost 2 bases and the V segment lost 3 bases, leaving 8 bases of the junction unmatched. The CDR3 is CSARVGQDITDTQYF. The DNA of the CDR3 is TGCAGTGCTAGGGTCGGACAGGACATCACAGATACGCAGTATTTT.

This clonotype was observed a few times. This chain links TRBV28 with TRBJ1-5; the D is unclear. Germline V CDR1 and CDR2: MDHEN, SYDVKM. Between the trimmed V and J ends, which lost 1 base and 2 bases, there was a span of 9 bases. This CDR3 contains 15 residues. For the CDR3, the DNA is TGTGCCAGCAGTTTATCATCATTTGGCAATCAGCCCCAGCATTTT. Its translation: CASSLSSFGNQPQHF.

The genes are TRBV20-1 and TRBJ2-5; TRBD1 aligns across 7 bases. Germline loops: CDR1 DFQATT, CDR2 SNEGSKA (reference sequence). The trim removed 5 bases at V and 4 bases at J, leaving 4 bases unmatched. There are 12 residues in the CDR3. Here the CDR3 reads CSAPNRGETQYF. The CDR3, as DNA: TGCAGTGCTCCGAACAGGGGAGAGACCCAGTACTTC.

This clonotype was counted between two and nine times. CDR3 protein: CASSEAPGQGLVEQYF. CDR3 bases: TGTGCCAGCAGTGAAGCGCCCGGACAGGGGCTTGTCGAGCAGTACTTC. This chain joins TRBV6-1 and TRBJ2-7, with 9 positions matching TRBD1. CDR1 and CDR2 from the germline V gene are MNHNS and SASEGT. With V trimmed by 0 bases and J by 6 bases, 9 bases remained unmatched. The CDR3 spans 16 residues.

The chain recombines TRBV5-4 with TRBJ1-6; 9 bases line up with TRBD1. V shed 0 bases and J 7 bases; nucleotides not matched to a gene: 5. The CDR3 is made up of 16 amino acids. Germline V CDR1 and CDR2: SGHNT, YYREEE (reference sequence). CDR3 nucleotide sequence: TGTGCCAGCAGCTTGGAGGCGGGACAGGGAAATTCACCCCTCCACTTT. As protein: CASSLEAGQGNSPLHF.

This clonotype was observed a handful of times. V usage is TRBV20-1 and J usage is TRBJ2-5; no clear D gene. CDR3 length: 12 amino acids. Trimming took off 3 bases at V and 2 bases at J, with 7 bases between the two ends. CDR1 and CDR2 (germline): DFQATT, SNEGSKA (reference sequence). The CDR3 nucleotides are TGCAGTGCTAGGAGGCGACAAGAGACCCAGTACTTC. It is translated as CSARRRQETQYF.

CDR3 nucleotides: TGTGCCAGCAGCCCGGGTTTAACGAAAGTCGGCTACGAGCAGTACTTC. Protein product: CASSPGLTKVGYEQYF. V is TRBV7-2 and J is TRBJ2-7; no definite D call. Germline V gene lookup returns CDR1 SGHTA and CDR2 FQGNSA. The CDR3 sequence is 16 residues long. The V end was cut by 5 bases, the J end by 3 bases, with 20 bases between.